This T cell receptor (beta chain) was observed in a study of ipilimumab plus nivolumab after autologous stem cell transplantation. V lost 3 bases and J 5 bases, leaving 8 bases between the germline ends. The length of the CDR3 is 12 residues. From germline, CDR1 is SGHDT and CDR2 YYEEEE. Measured with immunoSEQ multiplex PCR; TCRdb has only the in-frame clones, and not every one. The table shows some 15,000 clones, with under 85% occurring only once. Material: PBMCs, obtained in a trial of ipilimumab plus nivolumab as post-transplant consolidation. The clonotype originates from a male donor with primary mediastinal lymphoma. The chain carries TRBV5-6 and TRBJ1-2; TRBD1 is a possible D gene (5 bases). The CDR3 DNA reads TGTGCCAGCAGCTCGACAGCATATGGCTACACCTTC. Protein product: CASSSTAYGYTF.